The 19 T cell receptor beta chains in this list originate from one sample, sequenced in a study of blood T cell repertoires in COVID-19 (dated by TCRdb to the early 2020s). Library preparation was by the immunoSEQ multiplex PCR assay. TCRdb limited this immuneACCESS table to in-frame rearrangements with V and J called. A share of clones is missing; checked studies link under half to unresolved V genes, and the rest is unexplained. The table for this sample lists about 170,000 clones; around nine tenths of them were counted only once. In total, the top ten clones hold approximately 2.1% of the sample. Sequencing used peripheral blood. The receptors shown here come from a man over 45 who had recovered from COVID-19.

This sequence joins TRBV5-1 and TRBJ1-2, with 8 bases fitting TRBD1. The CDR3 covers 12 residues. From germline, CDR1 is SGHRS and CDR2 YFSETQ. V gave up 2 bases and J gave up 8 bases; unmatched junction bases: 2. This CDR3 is CASSFDRGGYTF. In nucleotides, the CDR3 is TGCGCCAGCAGCTTTGACAGGGGAGGCTACACCTTC.

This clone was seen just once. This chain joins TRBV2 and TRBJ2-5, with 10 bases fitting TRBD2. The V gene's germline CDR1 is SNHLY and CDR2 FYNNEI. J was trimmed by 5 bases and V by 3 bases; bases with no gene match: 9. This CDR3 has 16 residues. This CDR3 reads CASSDGAGGYRETQYF. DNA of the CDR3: TGTGCCAGCAGTGATGGAGCGGGAGGGTACCGGGAGACCCAGTACTTC.

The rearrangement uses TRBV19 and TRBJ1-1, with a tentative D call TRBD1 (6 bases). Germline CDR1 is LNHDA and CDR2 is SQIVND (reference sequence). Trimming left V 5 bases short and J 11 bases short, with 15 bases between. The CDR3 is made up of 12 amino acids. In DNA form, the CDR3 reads TGTGCCAGTAGTCCCGGTGGGGGGGCGGCTTTCTTT. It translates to CASSPGGGAAFF.

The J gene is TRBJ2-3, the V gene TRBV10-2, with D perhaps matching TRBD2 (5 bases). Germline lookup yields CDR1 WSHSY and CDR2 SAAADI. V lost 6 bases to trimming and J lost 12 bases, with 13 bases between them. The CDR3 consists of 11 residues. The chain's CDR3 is CASRSGSIQYF. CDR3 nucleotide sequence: TGCGCCAGCAGGTCGGGAAGTATTCAGTATTTT.

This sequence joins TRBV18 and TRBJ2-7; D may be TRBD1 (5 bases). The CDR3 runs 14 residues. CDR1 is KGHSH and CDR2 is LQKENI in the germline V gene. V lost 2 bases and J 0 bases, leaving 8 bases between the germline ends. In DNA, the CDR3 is TGTGCCAGCTCACCATTGGGGCACTCCTACGAGCAGTACTTC. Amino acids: CASSPLGHSYEQYF.

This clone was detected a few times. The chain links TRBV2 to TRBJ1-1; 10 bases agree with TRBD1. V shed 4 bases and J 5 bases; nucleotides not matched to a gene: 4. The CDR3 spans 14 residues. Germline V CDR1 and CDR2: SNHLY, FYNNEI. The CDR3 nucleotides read TGTGCCAGCAGTGGACAGGGGGCGCGTACTGAAGCTTTCTTT. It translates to CASSGQGARTEAFF.

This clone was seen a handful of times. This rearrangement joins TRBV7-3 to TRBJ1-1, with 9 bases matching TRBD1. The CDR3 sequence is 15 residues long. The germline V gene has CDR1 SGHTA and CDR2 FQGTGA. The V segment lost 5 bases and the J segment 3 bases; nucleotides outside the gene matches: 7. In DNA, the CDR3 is TGTGCCAGCAGCCCTACGACAGGGGGGGACACTGAAGCTTTCTTT. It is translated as CASSPTTGGDTEAFF. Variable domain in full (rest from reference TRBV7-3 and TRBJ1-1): GAGVSQTPSNKVTEKGKYVELRCDPISGHTALYWYRQSLGQGPEFLIYFQGTGAADDSGLPNDRFFAVRPEGSVSTLKIQRTERGDSAVYLCASSPTTGGDTEAFFGQGTRLTVV.

The CDR3, as DNA: TGTGCCAGCAGTCCCTTGGGACAGCCGAACACCGGGGAGCTGTTTTTT. It translates to CASSPLGQPNTGELFF. V gene TRBV28 combines with J gene TRBJ2-2; the match to TRBD1 covers 7 bases. The CDR3 is made up of 16 amino acids. Germline values: CDR1 MDHEN, CDR2 SYDVKM. The junction had 6 bases not matched to a gene; V was cut back by 5 bases and J by 0 bases.

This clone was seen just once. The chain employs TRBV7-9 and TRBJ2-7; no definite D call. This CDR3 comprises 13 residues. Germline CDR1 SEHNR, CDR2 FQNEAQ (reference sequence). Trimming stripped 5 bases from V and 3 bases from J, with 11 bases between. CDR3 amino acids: CASSPPQVYEQYF. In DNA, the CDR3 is TGTGCCAGCAGCCCCCCCCAGGTCTACGAGCAGTACTTC.

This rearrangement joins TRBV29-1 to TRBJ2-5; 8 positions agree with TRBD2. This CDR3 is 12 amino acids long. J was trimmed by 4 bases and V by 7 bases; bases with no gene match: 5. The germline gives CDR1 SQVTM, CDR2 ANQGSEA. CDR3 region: CSAVAGRETQYF. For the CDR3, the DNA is TGCAGCGCTGTAGCGGGACGAGAGACCCAGTACTTC.

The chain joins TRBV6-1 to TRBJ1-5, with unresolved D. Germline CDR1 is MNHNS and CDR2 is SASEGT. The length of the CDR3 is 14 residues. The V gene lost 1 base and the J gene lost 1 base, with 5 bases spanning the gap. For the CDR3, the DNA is TGTGCCAGCAGTGAAGGGAGCAGCAATCAGCCCCAGCATTTT. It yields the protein CASSEGSSNQPQHF.

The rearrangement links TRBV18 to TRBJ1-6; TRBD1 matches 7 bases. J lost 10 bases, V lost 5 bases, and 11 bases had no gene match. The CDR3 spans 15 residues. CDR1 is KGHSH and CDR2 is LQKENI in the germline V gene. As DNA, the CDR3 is TGTGCCAGCTCATCCCAGGGGGGAAGTGAATCACCCCTCCACTTT. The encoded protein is CASSSQGGSESPLHF.

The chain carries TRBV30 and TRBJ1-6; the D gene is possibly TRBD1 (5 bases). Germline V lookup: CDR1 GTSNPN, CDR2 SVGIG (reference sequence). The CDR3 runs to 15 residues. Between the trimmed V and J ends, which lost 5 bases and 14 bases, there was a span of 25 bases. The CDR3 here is CAWSSAGGGLAALHF. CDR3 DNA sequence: TGTGCCTGGTCGAGTGCGGGGGGAGGTCTCGCGGCCCTCCACTTT.

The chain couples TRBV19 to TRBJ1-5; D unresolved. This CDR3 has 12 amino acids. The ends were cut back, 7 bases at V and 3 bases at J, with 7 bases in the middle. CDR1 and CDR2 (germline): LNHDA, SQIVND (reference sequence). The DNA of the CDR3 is TGTGCCAGTACGGGAACCAATCAGCCCCAGCATTTT. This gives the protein CASTGTNQPQHF.

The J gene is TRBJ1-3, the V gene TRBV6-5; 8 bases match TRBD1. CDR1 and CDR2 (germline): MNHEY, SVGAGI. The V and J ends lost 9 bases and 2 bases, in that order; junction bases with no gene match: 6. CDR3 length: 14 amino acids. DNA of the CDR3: TGTGCCAGTCAGGACAGGGCCACTGGAAACACCATATATTTT. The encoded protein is CASQDRATGNTIYF.

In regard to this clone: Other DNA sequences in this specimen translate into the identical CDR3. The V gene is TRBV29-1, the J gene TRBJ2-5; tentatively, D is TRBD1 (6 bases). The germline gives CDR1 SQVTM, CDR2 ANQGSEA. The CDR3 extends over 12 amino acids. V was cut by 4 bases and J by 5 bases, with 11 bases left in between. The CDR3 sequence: CSVVGGSETQYF. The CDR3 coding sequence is TGCAGCGTTGTAGGGGGATCGGAGACCCAGTACTTC.

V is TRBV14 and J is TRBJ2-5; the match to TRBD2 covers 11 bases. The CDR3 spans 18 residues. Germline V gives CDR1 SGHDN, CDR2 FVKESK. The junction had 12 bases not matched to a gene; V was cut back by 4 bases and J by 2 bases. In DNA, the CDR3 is TGTGCCAGCAGCCCTGGGAAACTAGCGGGGGTATATCAAGAGACCCAGTACTTC. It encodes CASSPGKLAGVYQETQYF.

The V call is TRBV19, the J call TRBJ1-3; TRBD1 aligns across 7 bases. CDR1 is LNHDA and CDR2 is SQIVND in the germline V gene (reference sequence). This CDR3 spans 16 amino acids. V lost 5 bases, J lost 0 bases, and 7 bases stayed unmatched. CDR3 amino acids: CASSAGGRSSGNTIYF. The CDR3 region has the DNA TGTGCCAGTAGTGCAGGGGGACGGAGCTCTGGAAACACCATATATTTT.

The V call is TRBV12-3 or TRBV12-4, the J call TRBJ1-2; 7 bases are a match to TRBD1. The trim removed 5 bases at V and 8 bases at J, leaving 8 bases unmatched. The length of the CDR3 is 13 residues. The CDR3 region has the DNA TGTGCCAGCAGTAGCGACAGGGTAGGAGGCTACACCTTC. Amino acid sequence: CASSSDRVGGYTF.